This passage covers 9 T cell receptor beta chains from one sample sequenced in a study of graft-versus-host responses after intestinal transplantation. Measured with immunoSEQ multiplex PCR; TCRdb has only the in-frame clones, and not every one. The data show tens of thousands of clones, roughly 91% seen once. Sequenced here: PBMCs, sampled 524 days after transplant. The receptors here all came from a human patient who received an intestinal transplant, so some T cells may come from the graft donor.

This sequence joins TRBV6-1 and TRBJ1-5; D remains unclear. Per the germline V gene, CDR1 is MNHNS and CDR2 is SASEGT. The CDR3 totals 14 residues. V was clipped by 2 bases and J by 2 bases, with 7 bases between them. CDR3 protein: CASSELQGNQPQHF. The CDR3 coding sequence is TGTGCCAGCAGTGAACTGCAGGGCAATCAGCCCCAGCATTTT.

This sequence joins TRBV28 and TRBJ2-7; the D is unclear. The V gene's germline CDR1 is MDHEN and CDR2 SYDVKM. The length of the CDR3 is 16 residues. V lost 5 bases and J lost 3, with 20 bases in between. CDR3 nucleotide sequence: TGTGCCAGCAGTCCCGTGCGAATCAGGATAGACTACGAGCAGTACTTC. It encodes CASSPVRIRIDYEQYF.

V and J are TRBV29-1 and TRBJ2-7, with 7 positions matching TRBD2. Trimming took 6 bases from V and 2 from J; bases not matched to a gene: 7. This CDR3 contains 13 residues. The V gene's germline CDR1 is SQVTM and CDR2 ANQGSEA. The CDR3 here is CSVEQAGPYEQYF. CDR3 DNA sequence: TGCAGCGTCGAGCAAGCGGGGCCCTACGAGCAGTACTTC.

The chain carries TRBV5-4 and TRBJ2-1, with TRBD2 matching 8 bases. This CDR3 has 15 amino acids. Per germline, CDR1 SGHNT and CDR2 YYREEE (reference sequence). The junction had 5 bases not matched to a gene; V was cut back by 2 bases and J by 4 bases. The CDR3 DNA reads as TGTGCCAGCAGCTTACGACTAGCGCTATACAATGAGCAGTTCTTC. Translation gives CASSLRLALYNEQFF.

The rearrangement joins TRBV7-2 to TRBJ2-7, with 8 nucleotides matching TRBD2. The V gene end was trimmed by 2 bases and the J gene end by 2 bases; junction bases not matched to a gene: 2. Germline-derived CDR1 and CDR2 are SGHTA and FQGNSA. This CDR3 has 14 amino acids. CDR3 nucleotides: TGTGCCAGCAGCTTATTAGCGGGACCCTACGAGCAGTACTTC. Encoded protein: CASSLLAGPYEQYF.

This chain uses TRBV6-1 with TRBJ2-5; D uncertain. CDR3 length: 14 amino acids. V gave up 7 bases and J gave up 1 base, with 13 bases separating them. Germline V gene lookup returns CDR1 MNHNS and CDR2 SASEGT. In nucleotides, the CDR3 is TGTGCCAGCAAGGATTGGGCACCCCAAGAGACCCAGTACTTC. Translated, it gives CASKDWAPQETQYF.

J is TRBJ1-6 and V is TRBV20-1; D is uncertain. The CDR3 is 11 amino acids. Trimming took off 0 bases at V and 12 bases at J, with 6 bases between the two ends. In germline, CDR1 is DFQATT, CDR2 SNEGSKA (reference sequence). The CDR3 nucleotides read TGCAGTGCTAGAGAATCAGAACCCCTCCACTTT. Translated, it gives CSARESEPLHF.

This chain connects TRBV6-5 to TRBJ1-2; no clear D gene. Germline V gene lookup returns CDR1 MNHEY and CDR2 SVGAGI. The CDR3 consists of 15 residues. Trimming left V 0 bases short and J 2 bases short, with 10 bases between. CDR3 DNA sequence: TGTGCCAGCAGTTACTCGATACTGTCAAACTATGGCTACACCTTC. It encodes CASSYSILSNYGYTF.

The DNA for the CDR3 is TGTGCCTGGAGTCCGACTAGCGCCCTTCACGAGCAGTACTTC. The encoded protein is CAWSPTSALHEQYF. The chain combines TRBV30 with TRBJ2-7; TRBD2 matches at 8 bases. This CDR3 spans 14 amino acids. Germline V gives CDR1 GTSNPN, CDR2 SVGIG (reference sequence). V lost 2 bases to trimming and J lost 5 bases; unmatched junction nucleotides: 8.